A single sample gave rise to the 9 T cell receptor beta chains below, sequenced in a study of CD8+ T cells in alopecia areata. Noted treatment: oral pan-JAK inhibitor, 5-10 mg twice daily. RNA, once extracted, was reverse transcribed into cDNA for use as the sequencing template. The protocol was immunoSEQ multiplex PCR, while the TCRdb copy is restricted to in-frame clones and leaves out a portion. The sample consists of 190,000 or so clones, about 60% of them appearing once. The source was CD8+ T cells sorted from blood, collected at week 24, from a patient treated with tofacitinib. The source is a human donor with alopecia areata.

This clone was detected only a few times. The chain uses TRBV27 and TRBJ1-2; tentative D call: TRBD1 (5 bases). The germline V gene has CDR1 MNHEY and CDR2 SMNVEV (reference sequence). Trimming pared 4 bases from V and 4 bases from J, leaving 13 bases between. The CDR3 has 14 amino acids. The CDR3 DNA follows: TGTGCCAGCAGTTCGGGGCCAGGGATCTATGGCTACACCTTC. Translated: CASSSGPGIYGYTF.

Written as DNA, the CDR3 is TGTGCCAGCAGCGGCACCGGGACTAGAGACAATGAGCAGTTCTTC. Protein product: CASSGTGTRDNEQFF. J is TRBJ2-1 and V is TRBV9; the match to TRBD2 covers 8 bases. The CDR3 has 15 residues. From germline, CDR1 is SGDLS and CDR2 YYNGEE. V was pared by 3 bases and J by 5 bases, with 7 bases of the junction left unmatched.

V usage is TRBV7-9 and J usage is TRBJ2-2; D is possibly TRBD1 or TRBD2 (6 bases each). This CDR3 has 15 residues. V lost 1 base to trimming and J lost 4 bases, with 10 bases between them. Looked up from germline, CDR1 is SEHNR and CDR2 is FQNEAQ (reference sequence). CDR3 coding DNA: TGTGCCAGCAGCTTAGTGGGGGGCCCCACCGGGGAGCTGTTTTTT. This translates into CASSLVGGPTGELFF.

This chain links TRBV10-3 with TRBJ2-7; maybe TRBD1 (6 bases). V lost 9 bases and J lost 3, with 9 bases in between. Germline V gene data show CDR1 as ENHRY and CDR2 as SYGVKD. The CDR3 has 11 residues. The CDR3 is CAIKGDYEQYF. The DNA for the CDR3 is TGTGCCATTAAGGGGGACTACGAGCAGTACTTC.

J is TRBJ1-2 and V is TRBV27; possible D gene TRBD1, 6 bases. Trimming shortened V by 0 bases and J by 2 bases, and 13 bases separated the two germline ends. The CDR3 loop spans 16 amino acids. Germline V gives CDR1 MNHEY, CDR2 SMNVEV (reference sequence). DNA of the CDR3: TGTGCCAGCAGTTTATCTTCCGGGACAATCAACTATGGCTACACCTTC. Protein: CASSLSSGTINYGYTF.

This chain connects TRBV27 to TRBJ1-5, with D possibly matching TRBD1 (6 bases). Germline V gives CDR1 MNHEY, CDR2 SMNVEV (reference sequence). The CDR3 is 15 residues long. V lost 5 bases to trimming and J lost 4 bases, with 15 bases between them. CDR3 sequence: CASSPKGGVNQPQHF. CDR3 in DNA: TGTGCCAGCAGTCCAAAGGGGGGCGTAAATCAGCCCCAGCATTTT.

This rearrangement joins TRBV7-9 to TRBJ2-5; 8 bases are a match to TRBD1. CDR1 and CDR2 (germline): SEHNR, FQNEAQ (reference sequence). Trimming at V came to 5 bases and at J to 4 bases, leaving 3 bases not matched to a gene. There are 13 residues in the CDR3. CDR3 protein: CASSPGTGETQYF. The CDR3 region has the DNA TGTGCCAGCAGCCCCGGGACAGGAGAGACCCAGTACTTC.

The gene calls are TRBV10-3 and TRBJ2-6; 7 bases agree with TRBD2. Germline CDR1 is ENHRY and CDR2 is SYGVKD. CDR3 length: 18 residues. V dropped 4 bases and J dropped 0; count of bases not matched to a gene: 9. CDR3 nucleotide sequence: TGTGCCATCAGTGGGGACCCGGGGGGTAACTCTGGGGCCAACGTCCTGACTTTC. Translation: CAISGDPGGNSGANVLTF.

This chain's CDR3 is CASSLGKGVRETQYF. DNA for the CDR3: TGTGCCAGCAGCTTGGGAAAAGGAGTGCGGGAGACCCAGTACTTC. The chain uses TRBV13 and TRBJ2-5; D not resolved. This CDR3 is built from 15 residues. The V gene lost 3 bases and the J gene lost 5 bases, with 16 bases spanning the gap. In germline, CDR1 is PRHDT, CDR2 FYEKMQ (reference sequence). Full variable domain (remainder filled in from reference TRBV13 and TRBJ2-5): AAGVIQSPRHLIKEKRETATLKCYPIPRHDTVYWYQQGPGQDPQFLISFYEKMQSDKGSIPDRFSAQQFSDYHSELNMSSLELGDSALYFCASSLGKGVRETQYFGPGTRLLVL.